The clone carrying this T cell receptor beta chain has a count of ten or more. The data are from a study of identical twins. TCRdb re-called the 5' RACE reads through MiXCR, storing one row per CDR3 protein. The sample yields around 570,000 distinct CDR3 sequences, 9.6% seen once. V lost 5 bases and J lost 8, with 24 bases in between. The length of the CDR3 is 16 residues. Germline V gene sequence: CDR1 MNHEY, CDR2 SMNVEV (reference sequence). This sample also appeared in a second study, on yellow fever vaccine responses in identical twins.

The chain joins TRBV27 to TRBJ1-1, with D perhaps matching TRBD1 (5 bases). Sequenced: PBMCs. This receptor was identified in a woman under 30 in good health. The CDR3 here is CASSVRPLLGGEEAFF. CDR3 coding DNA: TGTGCCAGCAGTGTACGCCCTCTACTGGGGGGAGAGGAAGCTTTCTTT.